This T cell receptor (beta chain) is drawn from a study of T cells expressing NK-cell markers. Whole-study findings and limits: These clonotypes additionally ranked first within the CD3+CD56-NKG2C+ fraction of a handful of donors.

Germline V CDR1 and CDR2: LGHNT, FRNRAP. The length of the CDR3 is 17 residues. As for this clonotype: Its target is unknown.

TCRdb re-called the 5' RACE reads, yielding one record per CDR3 amino acid sequence without DNA. This sample's clone table lists around 470,000 distinct CDR3 sequences. Sequenced material: blood T cells: a sorted CD56 or NKG2C T cell subset, CD4+ or CD8+ T cells, or bulk PBMC T cells (not recorded which). This chain links TRBV12-5 with TRBJ2-3; TCRdb's D call of TRBD1 is untestable without DNA. The sequence came from a woman between 50 and 59 years old in good health. CDR3 sequence: CASGRRWPGRNTDTQYF.